Shown below are 12 T cell receptor beta chains from a single sample sequenced in a study of shared clonotypes between healthy human individuals. Here immunoSEQ multiplex PCR was the method, and the copy in TCRdb shows in-frame clones only, minus some. The data show roughly 2 million clones, over 85% seen once. Sample: naive CD4+ T cells sorted from blood. Subset denoted: CD45RA+ positively selected. These receptors came from a man aged 18-30 years in good health.

V and J are TRBV6-5 and TRBJ2-3; tentative D call: TRBD2 (6 bases). Germline assignment: CDR1 MNHEY and CDR2 SVGAGI. The V end lost 6 bases, the J end lost 0 bases, and 10 bases lay between the germline ends. This CDR3 is 14 amino acids long. CDR3 sequence reads: CASRWGGSTDTQYF. In nucleotides, the CDR3 is TGTGCCAGCAGGTGGGGAGGCAGCACAGATACGCAGTATTTT.

In the case of this clone: Other DNA sequences in the sample encode the same CDR3. The rearrangement joins TRBV5-1 to TRBJ2-7; 9 bases align to TRBD1. The CDR3 contains 14 residues. The germline V gene encodes CDR1 SGHRS and CDR2 YFSETQ. The V segment lost 5 bases and the J segment 4 bases; nucleotides outside the gene matches: 7. The CDR3 loop reads CASSPGTGPYEQYF. CDR3 DNA sequence: TGCGCCAGCAGTCCCGGGACAGGGCCTTACGAGCAGTACTTC.

V is TRBV5-8 and J is TRBJ1-6; D not certain. Germline CDR1 is SGHTS and CDR2 is YDEGEE. The CDR3 length is 13 residues. The ends were cut back, 4 bases at V and 9 bases at J, with 11 bases in the middle. CDR3 nucleotide sequence: TGTGCCAGCAGCCCGCGGGCCGGTTCACCCCTCCACTTT. The encoded protein is CASSPRAGSPLHF.

J is TRBJ1-2 and V is TRBV30, with D unresolved. CDR1 and CDR2 (germline): GTSNPN, SVGIG (reference sequence). This CDR3 is built from 15 residues. V was shortened by 0 bases and J by 6 bases, with 17 bases between the two germline ends. The CDR3 loop reads CAWSVVQGLKNGYTF. CDR3 bases: TGTGCCTGGAGTGTCGTCCAAGGCCTTAAAAATGGCTACACCTTC.

The rearrangement joins TRBV7-9 to TRBJ1-3, with TRBD1 matching 9 bases. Germline assignment: CDR1 SEHNR and CDR2 FQNEAQ (reference sequence). The CDR3 covers 16 residues. After removal of 6 bases from V and 8 bases from J, the junction contained 14 bases not matched to a gene. The CDR3 DNA is TGTGCCAGCAGTCTATACAGGGGGCCTGCAGAAGACACCATATATTTT. Its translation: CASSLYRGPAEDTIYF.

The chain's CDR3 is CAISEVTGNEQFF. CDR3 coding DNA: TGTGCCATCAGTGAGGTAACGGGGAATGAGCAGTTCTTC. The V and J genes are TRBV10-3 and TRBJ2-1; a weak D match, TRBD2 (5 bases). With 2 bases removed from V and 7 bases from J, the gap between germline ends came to 9 bases. From germline, CDR1 is ENHRY and CDR2 SYGVKD. There are 13 residues in the CDR3.

The CDR3 region is CASSLEGLAGLHEQYF. As DNA, the CDR3 is TGTGCCAGCAGCTTAGAGGGGCTAGCGGGATTGCATGAGCAGTACTTC. This chain joins TRBV11-2 and TRBJ2-7, with 9 positions matching TRBD2. V was clipped by 0 bases and J by 7 bases; unmatched bases: 10. The CDR3 extends over 16 amino acids. The V gene's germline CDR1 is SGHAT and CDR2 FQNNGV.

The chain couples TRBV19 to TRBJ2-7, with 11 bases identical to TRBD2. This CDR3 region has 14 residues. The V and J ends lost 4 bases and 4 bases, in that order; junction bases with no gene match: 3. Germline V lookup: CDR1 LNHDA, CDR2 SQIVND (reference sequence). The CDR3 protein is CASSTLAGVYEQYF. The CDR3 bases are TGTGCCAGTAGTACACTAGCGGGGGTTTACGAGCAGTACTTC.

The chain links TRBV7-8 to TRBJ1-5; 9 bases line up with TRBD1. V was pared by 2 bases and J by 0 bases, with 5 bases of the junction left unmatched. There are 17 residues in the CDR3. Germline V gene sequence: CDR1 SGHVS, CDR2 FQNEAQ. CDR3 nucleotide sequence: TGTGCCAGCAGCTTAATTGGGACAGGGCATAGCAATCAGCCCCAGCATTTT. Its translation: CASSLIGTGHSNQPQHF.

The rearrangement joins TRBV7-9 to TRBJ2-1; 9 nucleotides agree with TRBD2. Germline-derived CDR1 and CDR2 are SEHNR and FQNEAQ (reference sequence). This CDR3 spans 17 amino acids. Unmatched junction bases numbered 16, after V lost 4 bases and J lost 9 bases. This CDR3 is CASSSPAGGPLVGEQFF. In DNA, the CDR3 is TGTGCCAGCAGCTCCCCGGCGGGGGGGCCCTTAGTTGGTGAGCAGTTCTTC.

The chain has TRBV6-5 and TRBJ2-7; 7 bases align to TRBD2. Germline V gene sequence: CDR1 MNHEY, CDR2 SVGAGI. This CDR3 is built from 15 residues. V trimming: 6 bases; J trimming: 3 bases; junction bases outside the gene matches: 11. The CDR3 spells CASSSRASGRYEQYF. The CDR3 nucleotides read TGTGCCAGCAGCTCCCGGGCTAGCGGACGCTACGAGCAGTACTTC.

As regards this clone: One end of the junction does not line up with germline, which may come from a read error. The chain employs TRBV7-2 and TRBJ2-5; 8 positions agree with TRBD2. CDR1 is SGHTA, CDR2 FQGNSA, per germline. The CDR3 is made up of 15 amino acids. CDR3 DNA sequence: TGTGCCAGCAGCGCTACTAGCGGCCCCCAAGGGACCCAGTACTTC. Protein product: CASSATSGPQGTQYF.